This T cell receptor beta chain was identified during a study of tumor-infiltrating lymphocytes in oesophageal squamous cell carcinoma. This clonotype was seen a few times. TCRdb re-called the PCR reads through MiXCR, storing one row per CDR3 protein. Here the sample spans around 20,000 distinct CDR3 sequences, 35% to 45% being singletons. V dropped 0 bases and J dropped 7; count of bases not matched to a gene: 20. The CDR3 totals 20 residues. From germline, CDR1 is LGHNA and CDR2 YNFKEQ. The sequence came from a male donor with esophageal squamous cell carcinoma. Sample: esophageal tumor tissue. V and J are TRBV4-2 and TRBJ1-5; 8 bases are a match to TRBD1. CDR3 loop: CASSQDKTSGTGRSRQPQHF. The DNA of the CDR3 is TGTGCCAGCAGCCAAGATAAAACCTCGGGGACAGGTAGATCTAGGCAGCCCCAGCATTTT.